A selection of T cell receptor beta chains follows, all from one sample in a study of radiotherapy plus CTLA-4 blockade in lung cancer. The repertoire was sequenced with immunoSEQ multiplex PCR; TCRdb's copy has only in-frame clones and lacks some. This table holds approximately 40,000 clones, around 86% found once. Sequencing was performed on peripheral blood, taken from a patient treated with radiotherapy plus ipilimumab. The receptors shown here come from a human donor with non-small cell lung cancer whose response to radiotherapy plus ipilimumab could not be evaluated. Both conserved end residues are part of each CDR3. The D gene is left open where the match is weak. Clone size is given for some rows only: seen once, a few or many times, or a class if the clone is expanded.

clone_size	v_call	d_call	j_call	cdr3_nt	cdr3_aa
once	TRBV5-1	TRBD1	TRBJ2-1	TGCGCCAGCAGCTTGGAGGGACAGGGGGGGAATGAGCAGTTCTTC	CASSLEGQGGNEQFF
NA	TRBV29-1	NA	TRBJ2-3	TGCAGCGTTGCTTCCTCGACAGGCACAGATACGCAGTATTTT	CSVASSTGTDTQYF
NA	TRBV9	TRBD2	TRBJ2-5	TGTGCCAGCAGCGTAGGGACTAGCGGGGGTTTATCAGAGACCCAGTACTTC	CASSVGTSGGLSETQYF
NA	TRBV6-1	TRBD1	TRBJ2-7	TGTGCCAGCATCTCGGGGACAGGGGGCAATTACGAGCAGTACTTC	CASISGTGGNYEQYF
NA	TRBV2	TRBD1	TRBJ1-2	TGTGCCAGTACACAGGGGGCCTATGGCTACACCTTC	CASTQGAYGYTF
NA	TRBV29-1	NA	TRBJ1-1	TGCAGCGTTGGAACAGGAGTTGCTATGAACACTGAAGCTTTCTTT	CSVGTGVAMNTEAFF
NA	TRBV7-2	NA	TRBJ2-1	TGTGCCAGCAGCTTTCTTATTAATGAGCAGTTCTTC	CASSFLINEQFF
NA	TRBV5-1	NA	TRBJ2-1	TGCGCCAGCAGCTTGGGGCCCCCCCAGGGGCAGTTCTTC	CASSLGPPQGQFF
few	TRBV9	NA	TRBJ2-2	TGTGCCAGCAGCGTAATCAGTGGCGGGGAGCTGTTTTTT	CASSVISGGELFF
NA	TRBV9	TRBD1	TRBJ1-1	TGTGCCAGCACCCACGGACAGGGGAACACTGAAGCTTTCTTT	CASTHGQGNTEAFF
NA	TRBV6-6	TRBD1	TRBJ2-2	TGTGCCAGCAGCCACAGGGGCACCGGGGAGCTGTTTTTT	CASSHRGTGELFF
NA	TRBV7-3	TRBD1	TRBJ2-1	TGTGCCAGCAGCTTAAGGGACAGGGCAAGCTCCTACAATGAGCAGTTCTTC	CASSLRDRASSYNEQFF
once	TRBV12-5	NA	TRBJ2-1	TGTGCTAGTGGCCCCCGCGGTACATTCAATGAGCAGTTCTTC	CASGPRGTFNEQFF
NA	TRBV6-1	NA	TRBJ1-2	TGTGCCAGCAAAAACCCGGACAGCTATGGCTACACCTTC	CASKNPDSYGYTF
once	TRBV5-1	TRBD2	TRBJ2-2	TGCGCCAGCGGCCCCGGGACTAGCACCGGGGAGCTGTTTTTT	CASGPGTSTGELFF
NA	TRBV15	NA	TRBJ2-1	TGTGCCACCAGCAGAGAGGCTTTTCGGCGGGTGAGCTCCTACAATGAGCAGTTCTTC	CATSREAFRRVSSYNEQFF
NA	TRBV6-6	NA	TRBJ2-3	TGTGCCAGCAAACCGGGACTCGCGTTTGTGGATACGCAGTATTTT	CASKPGLAFVDTQYF
NA	TRBV5-1	NA	TRBJ2-1	TGCGCCAGCAGCTTGAATCCGGGAATCAGGAATGAGCAGTTCTTC	CASSLNPGIRNEQFF
NA	TRBV10-2	NA	TRBJ2-5	TGCGCCAGCAGTGATAGTTGGGAGACCCAGTACTTC	CASSDSWETQYF
NA	TRBV15	NA	TRBJ1-1	TGTGCCACCAGCAGAAGAGTGGCTAGCAACACTGAAGCTTTCTTT	CATSRRVASNTEAFF
NA	TRBV4-1	NA	TRBJ2-1	TGCGCCAGCAGCCAAGATCCGACTTCTGAGCAGTTCTTC	CASSQDPTSEQFF
NA	TRBV6-1	NA	TRBJ1-1	TGTGCCAGCAGCCGAAGTGGCAGCACTGAAGCTTTCTTT	CASSRSGSTEAFF
NA	TRBV5-6	NA	TRBJ1-4	TGTGCCAGCAGCTGGGGCCCAACGAGTGCAACTAATGAAAAACTGTTTTTT	CASSWGPTSATNEKLFF
NA	TRBV4-1	NA	TRBJ1-3	TGCGCCAGCAGCCCCCCGGGGTCAAAGTTGACGATACCGCCGGGGAACACCATATATTTT	CASSPPGSKLTIPPGNTIYF
NA	TRBV5-1	NA	TRBJ2-1	TGCGCCAGCAGCCAATCGTTTCAGGTAACCTACAATGAGCAGTTCTTC	CASSQSFQVTYNEQFF
NA	TRBV6-5	NA	TRBJ1-1	TGTGCCAGCAGTTTAACTGAAGGAGGGAACACTGAAGCTTTCTTT	CASSLTEGGNTEAFF
NA	TRBV4-2	NA	TRBJ2-6	TGTGCCAGCAGCCAAGATAGAACTTCTGGGGCCAACGTCCTGACTTTC	CASSQDRTSGANVLTF
NA	TRBV11-3	NA	TRBJ2-5	TGTGCCAGCAGCCCTGGGGGCAGGGAGACCCAGTACTTC	CASSPGGRETQYF
few	TRBV5-8	NA	TRBJ1-2	TGTGCCAGCAGGGACAGAGCTTATGGCTACACCTTC	CASRDRAYGYTF
NA	TRBV6-5	TRBD1	TRBJ1-1	TGTGCCAGCAGTTACTGGAGACAGGGAACTTTCTTT	CASSYWRQGTFF
NA	TRBV18	NA	TRBJ1-4	TGTGCCAGCTCACCAGCGCGGATGGAAGACGGAGGGGAAAAACTGTTTTTT	CASSPARMEDGGEKLFF
NA	TRBV29-1	TRBD1	TRBJ1-3	TGCAGCATATGGACAGGTAGAAACACCATATATTTT	CSIWTGRNTIYF
NA	TRBV10-2	TRBD2	TRBJ2-1	TGCGCCAGCAGTGAGTCGACGTACCTAGCGGGCTACAATGAGCAGTTCTTC	CASSESTYLAGYNEQFF
NA	TRBV27	TRBD1	TRBJ1-5	TGTGCCAGCAGTTTATTTTTCGGGGGACAGGGGGGCAATCAGCCCCAGCATTTT	CASSLFFGGQGGNQPQHF
NA	TRBV9	NA	TRBJ1-2	TGTGCCAGCAGCGCGGGGGGGGGCAGGGGAAGAGATGGCTACACCTTC	CASSAGGGRGRDGYTF
NA	TRBV5-1	NA	TRBJ2-1	TGCGCCAGCAGCTTGGATTCAGGGCTGCATGAGCAGTTCTTC	CASSLDSGLHEQFF
NA	TRBV7-9	TRBD1	TRBJ1-2	TGTGCCAGCAGGTTTGAAACCGGGACAGGGGGCCTATCAGCTGGCTACACCTTC	CASRFETGTGGLSAGYTF
NA	TRBV28	NA	TRBJ2-1	TGTGCCAGCAGCTTCCCGCGGGGCCCGTCCTACAATGAGCAGTTCTTC	CASSFPRGPSYNEQFF
NA	TRBV6-6	NA	TRBJ1-5	TGTGCCAGCAGTCAGGGATCTCAGCCCCAGCATTTT	CASSQGSQPQHF
NA	TRBV2	TRBD2	TRBJ2-3	TGTGCCAGCAGTGAACTAGCGGGTCGCCCAGATACGCAGTATTTT	CASSELAGRPDTQYF
once	TRBV7-2	TRBD1	TRBJ1-1	TGTGCCAGCAGCCCATGGACAGGGGTGAACACTGAAGCTTTCTTT	CASSPWTGVNTEAFF
NA	TRBV5-6	NA	TRBJ2-3	TGTGCCAGCAGCTTGGCCCCATCTACGCAGTATTTT	CASSLAPSTQYF
NA	TRBV2	TRBD2	TRBJ2-2	TGTGCCAGCAAGTCGACTAGCGGGAACCCCGGGGAGCTGTTTTTT	CASKSTSGNPGELFF
NA	TRBV6-6	NA	TRBJ1-1	TGTGCCAGCGCAGGTCACGTCTACACTGAAGCTTTCTTT	CASAGHVYTEAFF
NA	TRBV19	NA	TRBJ1-2	TGTGCCAGTAGTATCGATCTAGATGGCTACACCTTC	CASSIDLDGYTF
NA	TRBV28	NA	TRBJ2-7	TGTGCCAGCAGTTTCAGGACAGGGAGGGACCCTTACGAGCAGTACTTC	CASSFRTGRDPYEQYF
NA	TRBV18	TRBD2	TRBJ2-5	TGTGCCAGCTCGCCGGGGGGGCAGAGGACCCAGTACTTC	CASSPGGQRTQYF
few	TRBV6-6	TRBD1	TRBJ1-3	TGTGCCAGCAGTTCTAGGGACAGGGCCTCTGGAAACACCATATATTTT	CASSSRDRASGNTIYF
NA	TRBV10-3	NA	TRBJ1-1	TGTGCCATCAGGAACCAAGCGAACACTGAAGCTTTCTTT	CAIRNQANTEAFF
NA	TRBV20-1	NA	TRBJ2-7	TGCAGTGCTAGAGATGGCCGCGAGCAGTACTTC	CSARDGREQYF
NA	TRBV19	NA	TRBJ2-1	TGTGCCAGTAGACCGCCCAGCGAGGGTGAGCAGTTCTTC	CASRPPSEGEQFF
NA	TRBV7-2	NA	TRBJ1-6	TGTGCCAGCAGCTTAATGGCAGGGGTACAGAATTCACCCCTCCACTTT	CASSLMAGVQNSPLHF